This T cell receptor (beta chain) was sequenced for a study of PD-L1 blockade in urothelial cancer. V was clipped by 5 bases and J by 6 bases; unmatched bases: 4. This CDR3 has 14 amino acids. Per germline, CDR1 KGHSH and CDR2 LQKENI. Indicated time point: peripheral blood 6 weeks after treatment start. Synthetic templates analogous to TCR were spiked into all PCRs individually. Repertoires were generated with immunoSEQ multiplex PCR, while TCRdb's copy carries only in-frame clones and drops some. This table has more than 90,000 clones, around 78% appearing once. Source: PBMCs, taken around atezolizumab (anti-PD-L1) treatment. V usage is TRBV18 and J usage is TRBJ1-6; 7 nucleotides align to TRBD1. The receptor was isolated from a man between 65 and 85 years old with urothelial cancer. The DNA for the CDR3 is TGTGCCAGCTCAGATACAGGGGCTAATTCACCCCTCCACTTT. Its translation is CASSDTGANSPLHF.